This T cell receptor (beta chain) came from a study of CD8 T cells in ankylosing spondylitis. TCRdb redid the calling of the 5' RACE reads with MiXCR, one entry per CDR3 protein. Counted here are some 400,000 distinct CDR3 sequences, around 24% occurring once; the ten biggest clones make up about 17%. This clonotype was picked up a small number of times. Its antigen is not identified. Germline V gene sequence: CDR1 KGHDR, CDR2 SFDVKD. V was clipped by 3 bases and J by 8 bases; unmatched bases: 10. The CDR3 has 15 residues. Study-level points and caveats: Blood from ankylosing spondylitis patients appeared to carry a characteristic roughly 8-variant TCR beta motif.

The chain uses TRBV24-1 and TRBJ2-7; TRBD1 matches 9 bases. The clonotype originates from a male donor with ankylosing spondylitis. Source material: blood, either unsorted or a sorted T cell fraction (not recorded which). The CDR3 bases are TGTGCCACCAGTGATGGAGCGACAGGGGGGGGAAAGCAGTACTTC. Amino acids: CATSDGATGGGKQYF.